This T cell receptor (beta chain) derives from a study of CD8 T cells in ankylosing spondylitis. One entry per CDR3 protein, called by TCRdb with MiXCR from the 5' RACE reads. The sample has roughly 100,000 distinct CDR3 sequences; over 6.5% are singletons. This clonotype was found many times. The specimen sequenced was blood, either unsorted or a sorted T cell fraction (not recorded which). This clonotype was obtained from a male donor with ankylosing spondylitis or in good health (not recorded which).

The CDR3, as DNA: TGTGCCAGCAGTTTATTGGCAGGGGTTGATGGCTACACCTTC. Amino acids: CASSLLAGVDGYTF. The V and J genes are TRBV27 and TRBJ1-2; D may be TRBD1 (6 bases). The V gene lost 1 base and the J gene lost 6 bases, with 12 bases spanning the gap. The germline V gene has CDR1 MNHEY and CDR2 SMNVEV (reference sequence). CDR3 length: 14 amino acids.